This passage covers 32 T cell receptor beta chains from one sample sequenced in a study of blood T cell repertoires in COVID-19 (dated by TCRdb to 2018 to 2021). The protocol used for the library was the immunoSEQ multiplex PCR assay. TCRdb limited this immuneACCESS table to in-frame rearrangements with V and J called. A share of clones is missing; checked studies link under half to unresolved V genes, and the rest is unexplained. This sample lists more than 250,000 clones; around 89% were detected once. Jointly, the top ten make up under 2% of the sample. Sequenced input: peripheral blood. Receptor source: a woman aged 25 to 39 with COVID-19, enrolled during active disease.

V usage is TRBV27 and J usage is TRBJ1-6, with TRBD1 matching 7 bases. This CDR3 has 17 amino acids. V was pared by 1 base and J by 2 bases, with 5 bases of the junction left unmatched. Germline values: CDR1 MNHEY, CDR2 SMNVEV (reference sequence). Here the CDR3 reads CASSLYGDSPYNSPLHF. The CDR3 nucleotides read TGTGCCAGCAGTTTATACGGGGACAGTCCCTATAATTCACCCCTCCACTTT.

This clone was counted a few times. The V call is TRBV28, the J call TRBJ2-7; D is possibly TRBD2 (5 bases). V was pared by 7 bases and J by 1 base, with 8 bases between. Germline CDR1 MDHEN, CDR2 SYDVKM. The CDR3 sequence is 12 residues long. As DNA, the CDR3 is TGTGCCAGCATTGGGAGTTCCTACGAGCAGTACGTC. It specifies CASIGSSYEQYV.

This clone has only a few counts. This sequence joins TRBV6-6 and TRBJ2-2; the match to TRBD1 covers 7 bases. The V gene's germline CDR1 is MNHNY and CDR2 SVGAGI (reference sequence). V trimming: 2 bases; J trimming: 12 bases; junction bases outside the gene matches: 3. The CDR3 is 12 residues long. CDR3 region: CASSYIQGKLFF. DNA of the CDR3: TGTGCCAGCAGTTACATACAGGGGAAGCTGTTTTTT.

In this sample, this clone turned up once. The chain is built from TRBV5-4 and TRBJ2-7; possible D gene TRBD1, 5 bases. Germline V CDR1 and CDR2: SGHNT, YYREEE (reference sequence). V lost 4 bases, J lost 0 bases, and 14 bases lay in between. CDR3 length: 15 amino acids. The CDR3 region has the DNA TGTGCCAGCAGCATGCAGGGCAGGAGCTCCTACGAGCAGTACTTC. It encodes CASSMQGRSSYEQYF.

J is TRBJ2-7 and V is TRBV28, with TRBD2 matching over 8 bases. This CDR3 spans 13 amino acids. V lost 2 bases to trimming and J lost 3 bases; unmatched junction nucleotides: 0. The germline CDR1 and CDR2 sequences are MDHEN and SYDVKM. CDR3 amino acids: CASSLAGGYEQYV. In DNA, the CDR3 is TGTGCCAGCAGTTTAGCGGGGGGCTACGAGCAGTACGTC.

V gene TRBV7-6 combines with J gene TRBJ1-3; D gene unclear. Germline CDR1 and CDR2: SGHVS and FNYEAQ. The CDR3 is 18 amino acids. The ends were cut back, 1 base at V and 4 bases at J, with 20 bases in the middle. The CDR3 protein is CASSLVAVAIRPGNTIYF. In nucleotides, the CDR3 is TGTGCCAGCAGCTTAGTTGCTGTGGCCATACGTCCCGGAAACACCATATATTTT.

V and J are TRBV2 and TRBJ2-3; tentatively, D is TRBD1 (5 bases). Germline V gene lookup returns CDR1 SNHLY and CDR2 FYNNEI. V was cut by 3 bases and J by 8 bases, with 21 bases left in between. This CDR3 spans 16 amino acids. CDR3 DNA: TGTGCCAGCAGTGAGCGAGACACCTACACTCAGGGTACGCAGTATTTT. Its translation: CASSERDTYTQGTQYF.

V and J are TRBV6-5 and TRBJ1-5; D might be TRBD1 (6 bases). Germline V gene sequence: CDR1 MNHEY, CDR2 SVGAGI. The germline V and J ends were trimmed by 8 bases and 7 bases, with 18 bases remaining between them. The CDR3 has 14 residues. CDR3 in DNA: TGTGCCAGCGGCTGGGGGGGCCGTGGGCAGCCCCAGCATTTT. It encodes CASGWGGRGQPQHF.

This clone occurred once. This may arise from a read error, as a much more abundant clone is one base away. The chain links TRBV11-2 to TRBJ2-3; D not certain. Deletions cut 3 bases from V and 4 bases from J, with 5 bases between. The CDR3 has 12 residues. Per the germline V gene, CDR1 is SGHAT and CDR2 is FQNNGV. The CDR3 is CASSLGPDTQYF. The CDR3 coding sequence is TGTGCCAGCAGCTTGGGCCCAGATACGCAGTATTTT.

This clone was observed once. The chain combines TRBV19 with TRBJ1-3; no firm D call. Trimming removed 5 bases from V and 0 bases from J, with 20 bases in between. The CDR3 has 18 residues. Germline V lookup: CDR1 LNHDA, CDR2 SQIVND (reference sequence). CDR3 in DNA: TGTGCCAGTAGTCGAGGAGGGAGTTCTGGCGGCTCTGGAAACACCATATATTTT. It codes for CASSRGGSSGGSGNTIYF.

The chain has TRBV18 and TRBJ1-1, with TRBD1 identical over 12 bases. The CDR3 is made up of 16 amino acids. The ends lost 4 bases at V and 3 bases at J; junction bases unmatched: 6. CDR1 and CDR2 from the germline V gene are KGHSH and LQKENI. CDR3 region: CASSQGQGARYTEAFF. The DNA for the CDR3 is TGTGCCAGCTCACAGGGACAGGGGGCGAGGTACACTGAAGCTTTCTTT. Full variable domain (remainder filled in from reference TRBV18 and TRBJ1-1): NAGVMQNPRHLVRRRGQEARLRCSPMKGHSHVYWYRQLPEEGLKFMVYLQKENIIDESGMPKERFSAEFPKEGPSILRIQQVVRGDSAAYFCASSQGQGARYTEAFFGQGTRLTVV.

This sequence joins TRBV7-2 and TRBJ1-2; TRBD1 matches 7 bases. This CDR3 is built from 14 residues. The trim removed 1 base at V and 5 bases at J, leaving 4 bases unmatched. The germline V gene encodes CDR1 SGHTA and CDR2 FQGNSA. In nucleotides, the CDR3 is TGTGCCAGCAGCTTAGGCCAGGGGGAGTATGGCTACACCTTC. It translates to CASSLGQGEYGYTF.

CDR3 DNA: TGTGCCAGCAGACAGGGACAGGGGAGGAATGCTAATGAAAAACTGTTTTTT. It encodes CASRQGQGRNANEKLFF. The chain combines TRBV2 with TRBJ1-4, with TRBD1 identical over 10 bases. The trim removed 6 bases at V and 3 bases at J, leaving 10 bases unmatched. The CDR3 runs to 17 residues. The V gene's germline CDR1 is SNHLY and CDR2 FYNNEI.

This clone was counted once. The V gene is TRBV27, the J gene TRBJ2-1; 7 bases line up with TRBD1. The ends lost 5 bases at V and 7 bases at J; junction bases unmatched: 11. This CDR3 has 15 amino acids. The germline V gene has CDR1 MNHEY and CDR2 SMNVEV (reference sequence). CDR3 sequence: CASSAGTVPQNEQFF. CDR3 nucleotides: TGTGCCAGCAGTGCCGGGACAGTCCCGCAAAATGAGCAGTTCTTC.

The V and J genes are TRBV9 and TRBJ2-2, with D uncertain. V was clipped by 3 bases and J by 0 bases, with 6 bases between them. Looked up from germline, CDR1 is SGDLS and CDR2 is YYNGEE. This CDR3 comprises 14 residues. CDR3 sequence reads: CASSATANTGELFF. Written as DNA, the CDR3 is TGTGCCAGCAGCGCCACAGCGAACACCGGGGAGCTGTTTTTT.

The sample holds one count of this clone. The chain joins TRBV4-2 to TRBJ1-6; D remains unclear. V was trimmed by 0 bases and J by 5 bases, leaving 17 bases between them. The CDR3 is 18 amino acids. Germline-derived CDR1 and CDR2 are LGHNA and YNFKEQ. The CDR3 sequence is CASSQETSIGLHNSPLHF. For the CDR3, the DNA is TGTGCCAGCAGCCAAGAAACAAGTATTGGCCTTCATAATTCACCCCTCCACTTT.

CDR3 sequence (DNA): TGTGCCAGCAAAGGCCAGGGGTCGGGCTCCTACGAGCAGTACTTC. Protein: CASKGQGSGSYEQYF. J is TRBJ2-7 and V is TRBV2; D is possibly TRBD1 (6 bases). The CDR3 covers 15 residues. V shed 7 bases and J shed 0 bases, with 16 bases lying between them. The germline V gene encodes CDR1 SNHLY and CDR2 FYNNEI.

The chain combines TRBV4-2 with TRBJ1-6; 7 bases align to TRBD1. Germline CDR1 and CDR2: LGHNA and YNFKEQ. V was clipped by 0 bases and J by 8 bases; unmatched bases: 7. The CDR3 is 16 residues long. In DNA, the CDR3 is TGTGCCAGCAGCCAAGATCCGGGACAGAACCATTCACCCCTCCACTTT. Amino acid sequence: CASSQDPGQNHSPLHF.

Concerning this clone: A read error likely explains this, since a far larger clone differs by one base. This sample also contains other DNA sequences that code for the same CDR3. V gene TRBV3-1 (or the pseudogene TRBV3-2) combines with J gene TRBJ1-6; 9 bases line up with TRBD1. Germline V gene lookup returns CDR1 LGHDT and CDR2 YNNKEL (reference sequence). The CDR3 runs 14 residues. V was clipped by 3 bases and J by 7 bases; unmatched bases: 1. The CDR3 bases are TGTGCCAGCAGCCAGGGACAGGGCAATTCACCCCTCCACTTT. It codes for CASSQGQGNSPLHF.

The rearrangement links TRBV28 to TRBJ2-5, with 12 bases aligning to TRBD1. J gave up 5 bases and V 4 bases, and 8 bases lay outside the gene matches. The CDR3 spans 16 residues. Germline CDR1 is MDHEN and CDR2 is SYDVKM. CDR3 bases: TGTGCCAGCAGTTCCGGGACAGGGGGCAGGAGGGAGACCCAGTACTTC. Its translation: CASSSGTGGRRETQYF.

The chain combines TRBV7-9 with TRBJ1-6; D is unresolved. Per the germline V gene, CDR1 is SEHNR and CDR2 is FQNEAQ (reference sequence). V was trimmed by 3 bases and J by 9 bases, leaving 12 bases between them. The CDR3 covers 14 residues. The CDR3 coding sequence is TGTGCCAGCAGCTTTGCGGCGGCGGTTTCACCCCTCCACTTT. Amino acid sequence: CASSFAAAVSPLHF.

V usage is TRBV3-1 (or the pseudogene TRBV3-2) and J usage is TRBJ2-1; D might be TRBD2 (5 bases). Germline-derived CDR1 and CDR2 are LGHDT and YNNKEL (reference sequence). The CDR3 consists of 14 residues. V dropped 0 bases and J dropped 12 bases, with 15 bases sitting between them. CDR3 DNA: TGTGCCAGCAGCCAAGAGGGCTTGCTAGCTTGGCAGTTCTTC. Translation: CASSQEGLLAWQFF.

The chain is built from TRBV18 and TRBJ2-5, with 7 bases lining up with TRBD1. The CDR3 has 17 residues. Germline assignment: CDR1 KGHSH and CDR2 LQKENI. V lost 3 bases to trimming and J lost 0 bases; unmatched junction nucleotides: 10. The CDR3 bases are TGTGCCAGCTCACCCAACAGTATGACAGGGAACCAAGAGACCCAGTACTTC. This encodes CASSPNSMTGNQETQYF. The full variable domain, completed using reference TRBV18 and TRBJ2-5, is NAGVMQNPRHLVRRRGQEARLRCSPMKGHSHVYWYRQLPEEGLKFMVYLQKENIIDESGMPKERFSAEFPKEGPSILRIQQVVRGDSAAYFCASSPNSMTGNQETQYFGPGTRLLVL.

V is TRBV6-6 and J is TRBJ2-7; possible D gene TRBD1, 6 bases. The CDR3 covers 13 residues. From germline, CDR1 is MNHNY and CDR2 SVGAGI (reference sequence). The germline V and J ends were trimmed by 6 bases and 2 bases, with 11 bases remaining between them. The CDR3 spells CASRLQGAYEQYV. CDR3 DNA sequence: TGTGCCAGCAGGCTACAGGGCGCCTACGAGCAGTACGTC.

CDR3 coding DNA: TGCGCCAGCAGCCAAGATGGTGGGGGGTCTACGACCTATGGCTACACCTTC. This encodes CASSQDGGGSTTYGYTF. V gene TRBV4-1 combines with J gene TRBJ1-2; maybe TRBD1 (5 bases). Germline lookup yields CDR1 MGHRA and CDR2 YSYEKL. With 0 bases removed from V and 4 bases from J, the gap between germline ends came to 18 bases. The CDR3 runs to 17 residues.

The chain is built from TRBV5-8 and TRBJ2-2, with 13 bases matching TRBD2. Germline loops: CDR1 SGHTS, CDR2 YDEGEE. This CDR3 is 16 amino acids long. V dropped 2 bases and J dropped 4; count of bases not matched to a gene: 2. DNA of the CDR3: TGTGCCAGCAGCTTATGGACTAGCGGGGGCACCGGGGAGCTGTTTTTT. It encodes CASSLWTSGGTGELFF.

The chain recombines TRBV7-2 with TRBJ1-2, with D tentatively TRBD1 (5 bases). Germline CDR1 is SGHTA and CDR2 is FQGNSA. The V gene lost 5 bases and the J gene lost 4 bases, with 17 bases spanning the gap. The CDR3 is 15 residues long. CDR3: CASSLQVRLGYGYTF. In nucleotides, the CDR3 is TGTGCCAGCAGCCTACAGGTCCGGCTTGGCTATGGCTACACCTTC.

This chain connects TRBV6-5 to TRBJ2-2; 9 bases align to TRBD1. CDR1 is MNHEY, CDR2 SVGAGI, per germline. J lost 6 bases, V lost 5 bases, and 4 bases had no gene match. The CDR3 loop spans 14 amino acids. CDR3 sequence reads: CASSPGTGSGELFF. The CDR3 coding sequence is TGTGCCAGCAGTCCCGGGACAGGGTCCGGGGAGCTGTTTTTT.

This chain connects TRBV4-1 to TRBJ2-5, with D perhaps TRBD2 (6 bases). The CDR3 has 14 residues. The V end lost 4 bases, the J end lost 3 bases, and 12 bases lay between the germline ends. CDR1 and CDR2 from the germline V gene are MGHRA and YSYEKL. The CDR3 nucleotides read TGCGCCAGCAGCCTCGGGGGTAGGGAAGAGACCCAGTACTTC. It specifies CASSLGGREETQYF.

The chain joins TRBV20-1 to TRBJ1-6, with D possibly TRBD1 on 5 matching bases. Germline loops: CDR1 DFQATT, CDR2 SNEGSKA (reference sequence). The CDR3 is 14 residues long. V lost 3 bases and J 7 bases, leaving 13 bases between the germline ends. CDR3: CSASDRAQNSPLHF. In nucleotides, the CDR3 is TGCAGTGCTAGTGACAGAGCGCAGAATTCACCCCTCCACTTT.

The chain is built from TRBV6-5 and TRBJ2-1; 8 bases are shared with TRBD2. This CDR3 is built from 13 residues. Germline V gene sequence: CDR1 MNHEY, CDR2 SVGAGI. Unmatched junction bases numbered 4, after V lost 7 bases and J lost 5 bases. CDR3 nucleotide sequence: TGTGCCAGCATGTCAGCGGGGGACAATGAGCAGTTCTTC. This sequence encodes CASMSAGDNEQFF.

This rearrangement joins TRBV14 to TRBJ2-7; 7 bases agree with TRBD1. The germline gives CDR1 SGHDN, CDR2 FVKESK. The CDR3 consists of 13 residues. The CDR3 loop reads CASSRIGGYGQYV. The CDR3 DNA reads TGTGCCAGCAGCCGGATAGGGGGCTACGGGCAGTACGTC.